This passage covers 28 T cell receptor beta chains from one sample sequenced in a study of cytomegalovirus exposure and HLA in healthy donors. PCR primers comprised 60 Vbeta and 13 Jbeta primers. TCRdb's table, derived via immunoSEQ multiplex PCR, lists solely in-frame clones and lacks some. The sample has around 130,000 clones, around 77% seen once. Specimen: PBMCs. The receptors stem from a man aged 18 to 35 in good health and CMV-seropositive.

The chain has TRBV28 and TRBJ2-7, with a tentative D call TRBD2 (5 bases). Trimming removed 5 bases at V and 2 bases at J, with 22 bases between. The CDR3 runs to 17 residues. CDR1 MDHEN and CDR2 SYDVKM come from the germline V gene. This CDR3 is CASSHPPSGWEPYEQYF. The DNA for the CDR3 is TGTGCCAGCAGTCATCCCCCCTCCGGTTGGGAGCCCTACGAGCAGTACTTC.

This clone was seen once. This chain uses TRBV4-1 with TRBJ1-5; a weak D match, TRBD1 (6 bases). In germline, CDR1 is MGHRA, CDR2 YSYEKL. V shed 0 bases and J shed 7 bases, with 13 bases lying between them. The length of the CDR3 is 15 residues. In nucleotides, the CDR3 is TGCGCCAGCAGCCAAGAGAGTACAGGGAGACAGCCCCAGCATTTT. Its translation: CASSQESTGRQPQHF.

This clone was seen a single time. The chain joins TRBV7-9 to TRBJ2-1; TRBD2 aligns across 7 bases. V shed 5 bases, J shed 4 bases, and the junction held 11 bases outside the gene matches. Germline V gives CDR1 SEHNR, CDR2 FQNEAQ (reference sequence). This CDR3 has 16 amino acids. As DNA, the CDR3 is TGTGCCAGCAGCCCCCGGGCCCTAGCGGTGTACAATGAGCAGTTCTTC. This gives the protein CASSPRALAVYNEQFF.

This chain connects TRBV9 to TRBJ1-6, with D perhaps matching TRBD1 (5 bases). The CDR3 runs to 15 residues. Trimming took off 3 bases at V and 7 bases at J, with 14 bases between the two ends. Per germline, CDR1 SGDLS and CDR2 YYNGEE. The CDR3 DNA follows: TGTGCCAGCAGCGCCTCAGGGAATTTAAATTCACCCCTCCACTTT. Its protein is CASSASGNLNSPLHF.

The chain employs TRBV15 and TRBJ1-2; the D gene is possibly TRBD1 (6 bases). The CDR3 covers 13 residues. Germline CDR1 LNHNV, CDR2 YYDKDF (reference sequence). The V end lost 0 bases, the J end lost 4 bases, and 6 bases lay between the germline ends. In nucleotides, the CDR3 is TGTGCCACCAGCAGAGACAGGGGCTATGGCTACACCTTC. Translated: CATSRDRGYGYTF.

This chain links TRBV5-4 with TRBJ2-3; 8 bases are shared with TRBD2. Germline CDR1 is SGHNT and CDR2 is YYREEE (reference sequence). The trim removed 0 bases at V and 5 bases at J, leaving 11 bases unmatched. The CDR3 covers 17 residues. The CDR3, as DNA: TGTGCCAGCAGCTTGGTAGGTGACGGGGGGGCTTTAGATACGCAGTATTTT. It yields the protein CASSLVGDGGALDTQYF.

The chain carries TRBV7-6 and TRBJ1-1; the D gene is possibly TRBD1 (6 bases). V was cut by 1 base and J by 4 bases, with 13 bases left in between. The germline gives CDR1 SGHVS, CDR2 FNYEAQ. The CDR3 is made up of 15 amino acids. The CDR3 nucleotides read TGTGCCAGCAGCTTAGAGTGGGGAGGGGGCACTGAAGCTTTCTTT. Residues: CASSLEWGGGTEAFF.

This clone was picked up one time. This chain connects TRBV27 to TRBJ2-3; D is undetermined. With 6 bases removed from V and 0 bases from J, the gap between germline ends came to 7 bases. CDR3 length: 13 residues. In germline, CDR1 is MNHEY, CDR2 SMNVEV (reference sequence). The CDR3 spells CASRATSTDTQYF. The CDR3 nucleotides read TGTGCCAGCAGAGCAACTAGCACAGATACGCAGTATTTT.

CDR3 sequence reads: CASSQEVVLAGTSYEQYF. CDR3 nucleotides: TGTGCCAGCAGCCAAGAAGTTGTCTTGGCGGGGACTTCCTACGAGCAGTACTTC. This chain links TRBV4-2 with TRBJ2-5; D may be TRBD2 (6 bases). The DNA matches TRBJ2-7 better at its end, which makes the J call doubtful. CDR3 length equals 18 residues. The germline V gene has CDR1 LGHNA and CDR2 YNFKEQ.

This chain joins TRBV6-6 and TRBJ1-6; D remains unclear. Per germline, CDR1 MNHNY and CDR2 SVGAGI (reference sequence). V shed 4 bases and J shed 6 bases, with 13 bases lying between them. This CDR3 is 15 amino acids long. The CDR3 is CASSSLKPGNSPLHF. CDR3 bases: TGTGCCAGCAGTTCGCTGAAACCCGGTAATTCACCCCTCCACTTT.

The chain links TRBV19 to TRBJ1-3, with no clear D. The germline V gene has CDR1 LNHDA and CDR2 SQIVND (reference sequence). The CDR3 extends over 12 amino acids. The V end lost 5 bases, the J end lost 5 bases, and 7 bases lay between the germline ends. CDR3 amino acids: CASSVDRNTIYF. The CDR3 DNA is TGTGCCAGTAGTGTCGACAGAAACACCATATATTTT.

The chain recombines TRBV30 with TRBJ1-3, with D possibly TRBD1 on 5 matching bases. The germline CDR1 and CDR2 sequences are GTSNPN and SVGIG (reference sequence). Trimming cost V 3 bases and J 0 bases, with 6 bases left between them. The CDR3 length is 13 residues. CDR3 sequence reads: CAWRQVSGNTIYF. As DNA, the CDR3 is TGTGCCTGGAGACAGGTCTCTGGAAACACCATATATTTT. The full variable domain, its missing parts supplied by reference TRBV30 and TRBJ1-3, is SQTIHQWPATLVQPVGSPLSLECTVEGTSNPNLYWYRQAAGRGLQLLFYSVGIGQISSEVPQNLSASRPQDRQFILSSKKLLLSDSGFYLCAWRQVSGNTIYFGEGSWLTVV.

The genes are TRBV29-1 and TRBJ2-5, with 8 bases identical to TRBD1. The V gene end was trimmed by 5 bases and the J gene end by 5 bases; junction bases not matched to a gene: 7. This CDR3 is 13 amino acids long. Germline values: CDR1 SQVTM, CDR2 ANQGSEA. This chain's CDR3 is CSVKTGARETQYF. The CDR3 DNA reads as TGCAGCGTTAAGACAGGGGCTAGGGAGACCCAGTACTTC. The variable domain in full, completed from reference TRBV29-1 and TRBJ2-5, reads SAVISQKPSRDICQRGTSLTIQCQVDSQVTMMFWYRQQPGQSLTLIATANQGSEATYESGFVIDKFPISRPNLTFSTLTVSNMSPEDSSIYLCSVKTGARETQYFGPGTRLLVL.

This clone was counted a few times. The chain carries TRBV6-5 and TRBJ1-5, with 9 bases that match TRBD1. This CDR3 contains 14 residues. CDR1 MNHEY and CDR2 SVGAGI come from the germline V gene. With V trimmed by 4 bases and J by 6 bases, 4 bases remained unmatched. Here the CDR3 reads CASSSRTGVQPQHF. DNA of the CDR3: TGTGCCAGCAGTTCGAGGACAGGGGTTCAGCCCCAGCATTTT.

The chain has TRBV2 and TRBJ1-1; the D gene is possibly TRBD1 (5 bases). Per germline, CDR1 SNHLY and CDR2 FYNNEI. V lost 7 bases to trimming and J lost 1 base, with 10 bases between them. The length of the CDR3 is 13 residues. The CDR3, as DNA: TGTGCCAGCACGGGGGGGGAGAACACTGAAGCTTTCTTT. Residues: CASTGGENTEAFF.

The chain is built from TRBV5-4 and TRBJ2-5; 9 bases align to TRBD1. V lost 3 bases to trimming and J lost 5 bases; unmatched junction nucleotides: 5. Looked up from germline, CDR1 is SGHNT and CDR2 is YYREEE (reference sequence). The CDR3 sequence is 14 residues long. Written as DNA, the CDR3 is TGTGCCAGCAGCTCCCGGGACAGGGAGGAGACCCAGTACTTC. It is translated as CASSSRDREETQYF.

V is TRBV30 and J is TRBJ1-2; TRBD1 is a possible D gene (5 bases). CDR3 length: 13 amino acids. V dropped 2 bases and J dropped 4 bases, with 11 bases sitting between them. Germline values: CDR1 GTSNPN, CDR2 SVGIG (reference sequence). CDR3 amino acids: CAWSRGDFYGYTF. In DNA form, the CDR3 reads TGTGCCTGGAGTCGGGGGGACTTCTATGGCTACACCTTC.

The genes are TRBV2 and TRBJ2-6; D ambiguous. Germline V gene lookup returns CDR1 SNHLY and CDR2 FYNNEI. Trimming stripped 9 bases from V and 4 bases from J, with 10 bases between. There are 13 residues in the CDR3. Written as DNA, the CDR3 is TGTGCCAGGAAAGAGAACGGGGCCAACGTCCTGACTTTC. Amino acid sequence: CARKENGANVLTF. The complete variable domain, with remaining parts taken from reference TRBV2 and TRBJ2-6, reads EPEVTQTPSHQVTQMGQEVILRCVPISNHLYFYWYRQILGQKVEFLVSFYNNEISEKSEIFDDQFSVERPDGSNFTLKIRSTKLEDSAMYFCARKENGANVLTFGAGSRLTVL.

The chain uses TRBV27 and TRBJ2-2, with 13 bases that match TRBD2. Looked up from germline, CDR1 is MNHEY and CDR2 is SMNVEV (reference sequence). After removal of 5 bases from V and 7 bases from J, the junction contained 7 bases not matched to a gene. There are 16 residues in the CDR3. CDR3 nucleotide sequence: TGTGCCAGCAGTCTACTAGCGGGAGGGCCGAACGGGGAGCTGTTTTTT. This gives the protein CASSLLAGGPNGELFF.

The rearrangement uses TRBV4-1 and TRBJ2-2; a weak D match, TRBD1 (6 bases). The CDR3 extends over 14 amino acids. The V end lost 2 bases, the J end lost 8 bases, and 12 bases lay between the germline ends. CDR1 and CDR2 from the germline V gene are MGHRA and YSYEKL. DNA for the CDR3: TGCGCCAGCAGCCAAACAGGGATTATTGGGGAGCTGTTTTTT. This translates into CASSQTGIIGELFF.

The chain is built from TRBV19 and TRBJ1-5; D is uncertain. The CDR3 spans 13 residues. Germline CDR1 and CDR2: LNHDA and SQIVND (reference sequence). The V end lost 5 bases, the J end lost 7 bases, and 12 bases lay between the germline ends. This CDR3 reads CASSREGLQPQHF. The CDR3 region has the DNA TGTGCCAGTAGTCGAGAGGGTTTGCAGCCCCAGCATTTT.

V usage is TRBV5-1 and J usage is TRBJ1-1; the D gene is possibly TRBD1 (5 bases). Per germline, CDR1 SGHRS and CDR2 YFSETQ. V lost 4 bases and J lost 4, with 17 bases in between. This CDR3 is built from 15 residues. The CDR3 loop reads CASSRRPGQGTEAFF. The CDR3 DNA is TGCGCCAGCAGCCGACGCCCAGGGCAGGGCACTGAAGCTTTCTTT.

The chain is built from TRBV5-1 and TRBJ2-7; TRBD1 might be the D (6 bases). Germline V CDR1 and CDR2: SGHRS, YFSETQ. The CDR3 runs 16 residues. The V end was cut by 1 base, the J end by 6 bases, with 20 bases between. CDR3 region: CASSLWLGQGLREQYF. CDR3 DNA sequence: TGCGCCAGCAGCTTGTGGCTGGGGCAGGGGTTACGCGAGCAGTACTTC. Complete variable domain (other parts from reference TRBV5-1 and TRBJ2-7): KAGVTQTPRYLIKTRGQQVTLSCSPISGHRSVSWYQQTPGQGLQFLFEYFSETQRNKGNFPGRFSGRQFSNSRSEMNVSTLELGDSALYLCASSLWLGQGLREQYFGPGTRLTVT.

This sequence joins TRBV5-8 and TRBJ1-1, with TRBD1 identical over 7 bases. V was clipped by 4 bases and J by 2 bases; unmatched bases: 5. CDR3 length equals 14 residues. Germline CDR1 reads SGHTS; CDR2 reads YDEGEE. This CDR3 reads CASSQRTGNTEAFF. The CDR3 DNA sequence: TGTGCCAGCAGCCAAAGGACAGGAAACACTGAAGCTTTCTTT. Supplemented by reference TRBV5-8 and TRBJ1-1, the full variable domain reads EAGVTQSPTHLIKTRGQQATLRCSPISGHTSVYWYQQALGLGLQFLLWYDEGEERNRGNFPPRFSGRQFPNYSSELNVNALELEDSALYLCASSQRTGNTEAFFGQGTRLTVV.

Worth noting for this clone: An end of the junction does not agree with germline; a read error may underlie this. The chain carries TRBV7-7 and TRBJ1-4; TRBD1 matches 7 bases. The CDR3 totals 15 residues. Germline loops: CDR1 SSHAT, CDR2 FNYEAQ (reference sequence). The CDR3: CASSPGGTLDEKLFF. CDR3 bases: TGTGCTAGCAGCCCAGGGGGAACGTTAGATGAAAAACTGTTTTTT.

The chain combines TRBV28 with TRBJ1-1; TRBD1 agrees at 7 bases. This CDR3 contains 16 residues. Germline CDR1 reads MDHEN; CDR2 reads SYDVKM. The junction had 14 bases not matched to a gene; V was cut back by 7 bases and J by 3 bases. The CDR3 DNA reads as TGTGCCAGCATCGTAATGGAGGGGGCGAGTTACACTGAAGCTTTCTTT. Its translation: CASIVMEGASYTEAFF.

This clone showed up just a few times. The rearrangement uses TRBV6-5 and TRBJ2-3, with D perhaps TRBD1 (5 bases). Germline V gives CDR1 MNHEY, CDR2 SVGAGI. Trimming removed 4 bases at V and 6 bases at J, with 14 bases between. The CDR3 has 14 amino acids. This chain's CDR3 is CASSWGNPSDTQYF. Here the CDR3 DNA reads TGTGCCAGCAGTTGGGGCAACCCCTCCGATACGCAGTATTTT.

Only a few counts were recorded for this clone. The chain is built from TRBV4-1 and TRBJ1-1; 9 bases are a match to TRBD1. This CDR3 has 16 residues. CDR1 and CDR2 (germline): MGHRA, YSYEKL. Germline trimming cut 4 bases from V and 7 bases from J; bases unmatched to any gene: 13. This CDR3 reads CASSLPGQGEKGEAFF. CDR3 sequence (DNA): TGCGCCAGCAGCCTCCCGGGACAGGGAGAAAAAGGTGAAGCTTTCTTT.